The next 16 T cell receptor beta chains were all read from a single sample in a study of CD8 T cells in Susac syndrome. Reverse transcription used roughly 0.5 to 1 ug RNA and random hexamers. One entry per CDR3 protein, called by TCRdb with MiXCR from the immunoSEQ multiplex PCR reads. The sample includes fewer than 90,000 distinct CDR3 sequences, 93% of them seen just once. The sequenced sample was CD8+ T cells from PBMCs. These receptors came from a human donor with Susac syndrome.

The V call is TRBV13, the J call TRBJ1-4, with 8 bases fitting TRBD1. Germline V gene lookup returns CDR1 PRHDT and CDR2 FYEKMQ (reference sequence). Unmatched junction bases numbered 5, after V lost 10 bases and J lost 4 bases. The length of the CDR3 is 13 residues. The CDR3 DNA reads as TGTGCCACCCGACAGGGGATTAATGAAAAACTGTTTTTT. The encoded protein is CATRQGINEKLFF.

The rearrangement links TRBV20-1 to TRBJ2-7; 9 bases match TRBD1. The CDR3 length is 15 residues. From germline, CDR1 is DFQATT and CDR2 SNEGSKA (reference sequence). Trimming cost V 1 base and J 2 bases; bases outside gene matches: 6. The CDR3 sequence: CSARGDREFPYEQYF. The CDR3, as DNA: TGCAGTGCTAGAGGGGACAGGGAGTTCCCCTACGAGCAGTACTTC.

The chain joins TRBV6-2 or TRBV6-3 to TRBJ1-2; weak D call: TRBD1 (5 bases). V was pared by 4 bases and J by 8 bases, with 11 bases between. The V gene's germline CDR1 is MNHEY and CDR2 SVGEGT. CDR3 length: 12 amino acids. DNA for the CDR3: TGTGCCAGCAGTTTCACAGGCGCGGGCTACACCTTC. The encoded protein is CASSFTGAGYTF.

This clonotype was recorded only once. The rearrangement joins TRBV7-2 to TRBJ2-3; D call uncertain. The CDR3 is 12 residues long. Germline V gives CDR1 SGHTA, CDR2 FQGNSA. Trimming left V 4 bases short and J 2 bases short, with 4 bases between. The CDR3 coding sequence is TGTGCCAGCAGCTCCACCACAGATACGCAGTATTTT. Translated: CASSSTTDTQYF.

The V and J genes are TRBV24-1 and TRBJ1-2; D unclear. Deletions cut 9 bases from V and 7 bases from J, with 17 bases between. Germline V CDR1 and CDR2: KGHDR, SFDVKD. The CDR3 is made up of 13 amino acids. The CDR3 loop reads CATAGLPTGGYTF. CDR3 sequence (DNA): TGTGCCACCGCCGGGCTCCCCACGGGTGGCTACACCTTC.

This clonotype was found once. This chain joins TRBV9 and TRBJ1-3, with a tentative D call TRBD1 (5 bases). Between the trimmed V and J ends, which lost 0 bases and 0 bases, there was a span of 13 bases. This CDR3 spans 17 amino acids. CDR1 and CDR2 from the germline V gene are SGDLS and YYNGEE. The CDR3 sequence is CASSVALGLSSGNTIYF. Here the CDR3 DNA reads TGTGCCAGCAGCGTAGCATTGGGGCTGAGCTCTGGAAACACCATATATTTT. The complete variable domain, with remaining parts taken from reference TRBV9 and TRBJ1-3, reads DSGVTQTPKHLITATGQRVTLRCSPRSGDLSVYWYQQSLDQGLQFLIQYYNGEERAKGNILERFSAQQFPDLHSELNLSSLELGDSALYFCASSVALGLSSGNTIYFGEGSWLTVV.

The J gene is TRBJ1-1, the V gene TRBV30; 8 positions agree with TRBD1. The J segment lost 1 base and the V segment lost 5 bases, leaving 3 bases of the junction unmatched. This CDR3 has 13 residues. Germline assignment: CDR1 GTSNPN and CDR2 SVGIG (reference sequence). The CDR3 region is CAWGTGRNTEAFF. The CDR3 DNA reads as TGTGCCTGGGGGACAGGTCGGAACACTGAAGCTTTCTTT.

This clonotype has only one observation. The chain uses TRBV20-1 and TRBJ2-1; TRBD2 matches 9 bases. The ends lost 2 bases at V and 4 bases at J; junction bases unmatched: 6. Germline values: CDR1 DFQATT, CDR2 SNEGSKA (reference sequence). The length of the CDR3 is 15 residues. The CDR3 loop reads CSARFAGGAYNEQFF. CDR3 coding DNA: TGCAGTGCTAGATTTGCGGGAGGGGCTTACAATGAGCAGTTCTTC.

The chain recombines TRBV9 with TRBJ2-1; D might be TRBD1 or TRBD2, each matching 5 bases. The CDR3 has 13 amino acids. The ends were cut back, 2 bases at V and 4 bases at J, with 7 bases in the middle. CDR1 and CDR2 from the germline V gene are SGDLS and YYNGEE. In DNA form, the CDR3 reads TGTGCCAGCAGCGTGGGGGATTACAATGAGCAGTTCTTC. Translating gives CASSVGDYNEQFF.

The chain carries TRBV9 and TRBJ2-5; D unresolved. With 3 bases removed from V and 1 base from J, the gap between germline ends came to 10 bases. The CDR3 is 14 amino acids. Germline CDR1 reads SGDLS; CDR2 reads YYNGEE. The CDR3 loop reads CASSGGGPQETQYF. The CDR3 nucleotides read TGTGCCAGCAGCGGAGGTGGGCCCCAAGAGACCCAGTACTTC.

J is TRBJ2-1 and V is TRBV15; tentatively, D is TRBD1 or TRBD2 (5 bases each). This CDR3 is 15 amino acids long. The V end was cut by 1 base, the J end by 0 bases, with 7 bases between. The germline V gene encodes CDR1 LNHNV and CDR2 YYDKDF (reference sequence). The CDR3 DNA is TGTGCCACCAGCAGAGTGGGGACCTCCTACAATGAGCAGTTCTTC. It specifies CATSRVGTSYNEQFF.

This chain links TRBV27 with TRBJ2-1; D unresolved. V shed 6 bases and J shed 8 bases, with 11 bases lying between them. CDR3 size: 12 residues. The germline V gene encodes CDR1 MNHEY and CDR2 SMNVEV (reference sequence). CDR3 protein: CASSPNFYEQFF. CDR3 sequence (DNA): TGTGCCAGCAGCCCCAATTTTTATGAGCAGTTCTTC.

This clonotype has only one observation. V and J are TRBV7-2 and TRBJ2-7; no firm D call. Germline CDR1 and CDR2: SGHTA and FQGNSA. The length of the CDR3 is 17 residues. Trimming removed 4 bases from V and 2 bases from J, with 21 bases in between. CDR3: CASSSGVGSFRTYEQYF. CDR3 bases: TGTGCCAGCAGCTCCGGCGTGGGGTCTTTTAGAACCTACGAGCAGTACTTC.

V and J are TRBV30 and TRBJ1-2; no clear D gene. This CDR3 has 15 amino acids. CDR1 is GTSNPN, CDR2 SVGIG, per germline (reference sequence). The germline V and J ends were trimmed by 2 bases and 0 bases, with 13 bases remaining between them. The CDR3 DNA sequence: TGTGCCTGGAGTCGAGTCCGAGATTCTAACTATGGCTACACCTTC. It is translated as CAWSRVRDSNYGYTF.

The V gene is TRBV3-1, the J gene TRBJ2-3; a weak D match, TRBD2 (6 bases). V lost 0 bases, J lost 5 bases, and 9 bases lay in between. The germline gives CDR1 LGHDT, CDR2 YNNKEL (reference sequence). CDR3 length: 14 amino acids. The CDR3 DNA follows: TGTGCCAGCAGCCAAGAATTCGGGAGAGATACGCAGTATTTT. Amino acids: CASSQEFGRDTQYF.

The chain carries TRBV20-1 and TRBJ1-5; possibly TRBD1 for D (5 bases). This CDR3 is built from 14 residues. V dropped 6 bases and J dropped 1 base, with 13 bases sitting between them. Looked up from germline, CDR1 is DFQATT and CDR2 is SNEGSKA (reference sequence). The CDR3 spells CSASRGESNQPQHF. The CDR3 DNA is TGCAGTGCGTCTCGGGGGGAGAGCAATCAGCCCCAGCATTTT.